This TCR beta chain derives from a study of T cells after yellow fever vaccination. Study in general: Markers CD3, CD45RA, CCR7 and CD95 served to sort the EM, EMRA, CM and Tscm memory subsets. Study-level findings and limits: Sorted repertoires could include abundant contaminating clonotypes from bulk cells. Re-detected after boosting: most primary clones, approximately 97% of CD4 and 80% to 90% of CD8.

A note on this clonotype: One end of the junction fails to match germline, which may point to a read error.

The CDR3 covers 19 residues. Germline CDR1 DFQATT, CDR2 SNEGSKA (reference sequence). The TCR cDNA carried a universal primer site and UMIs from 5'RACE template switching. TCRdb itself ran the 5' RACE reads through MiXCR, one entry per CDR3 protein. Here the sample spans under 25,000 distinct CDR3 sequences, approximately 5.2% being singletons. Sequenced material: PBMCs, either bulk or a sorted T-cell subset (CD4+, CD8+, memory, or dextramer-sorted; not recorded which), taken approximately 47 days after the first yellow fever vaccination. The gene calls are TRBV20-1 and TRBJ2-3, with 9 nucleotides matching TRBD2. This TCR derives from a man between 18 and 35 years old who received the YFV17D yellow fever vaccine. The CDR3 region has the DNA TGCTGTGCTAGAGATCTATACAGCCCCCGACTAGCGGGCACAGATACGCAGTATTTT. Translation gives CCARDLYSPRLAGTDTQYF.